This T cell receptor (beta chain) was obtained from a study of siplizumab effects on memory and regulatory T cells. Study findings and constraints: Contribution to the alloresponse seemed major for naive T cells, which also seemed more diverse than memory cells. Significantly reduced by siplizumab was the cumulative frequency of alloreactive sequences, namely those traceable to unstimulated CD4+ memory cells. Poor capture below about 10^-5 frequency left most alloreactive clones unmapped to unstimulated subsets.

This clone was detected only once. Its antigen is still unknown. This sample also contains other DNA sequences that code for the same CDR3. V lost 1 base, J lost 2 bases, and 0 bases lay in between. Per germline, CDR1 SGDLS and CDR2 YYNGEE. The CDR3 length is 12 residues. The study assayed 75,000 to 100,000 TCR templates per sample. TCRdb's table, derived via immunoSEQ multiplex PCR, lists solely in-frame clones and lacks some. The table includes around 78,000 clones, around 90% detected once. Sequenced sample: CD8+ T cells sorted from blood. This receptor was taken from a human donor in good health. The rearrangement joins TRBV9 to TRBJ2-2; no clear D. As DNA, the CDR3 is TGTGCCAGCAGCGTAAACACCGGGGAGCTGTTTTTT. Translation: CASSVNTGELFF.